This T cell receptor beta chain was recovered during a study of blood T cell repertoires in COVID-19. The data were produced by immunoSEQ multiplex PCR, yet TCRdb's version contains in-frame clones alone and is incomplete. Of some 77,000 clones in the sample, almost 90% were seen once. CDR1 is MDHEN and CDR2 is SYDVKM in the germline V gene. V was trimmed by 5 bases and J by 2 bases, leaving 16 bases between them. The CDR3 is 16 residues long. This clone was detected only a few times. This TCR was recovered from an elderly woman with active or convalescent COVID-19. Material: peripheral blood. The chain has TRBV28 and TRBJ2-1; D is perhaps TRBD1 (6 bases). CDR3 DNA: TGTGCCAGCAGTCCCACAGGGAAAGGGGCCTACAATGAGCAGTTCTTC. Encoded protein: CASSPTGKGAYNEQFF.